This section outlines one T cell receptor (beta chain) sequence together with its context. Some clones are missing from TCRdb's copy, which holds only in-frame ones; the method was immunoSEQ multiplex PCR. The table has about 110,000 clones, 60% to 85% seen once. The entry originates in a study of blood T cell repertoires in COVID-19. As for the study in general: T cells, B-cell-depleted T cells, or PBMCs supplied cDNA or gDNA.

The germline V gene encodes CDR1 LNHDA and CDR2 SQIVND (reference sequence). Germline trimming cut 8 bases from V and 2 bases from J; bases unmatched to any gene: 8. This CDR3 has 15 residues. The genes are TRBV19 and TRBJ2-1; 8 nucleotides line up with TRBD2. Sequencing was done on a sample of peripheral blood. This TCR was sampled from a man older than 75 with COVID-19, enrolled during active disease. The CDR3 nucleotides are TGTGCCAGTGCGACTGCTAGCGGGCCCTACAATGAGCAGTTCTTC. It specifies CASATASGPYNEQFF.